These T cell receptor beta chains were read from a single sample in a study of persistence of HIV-infected CD4 T cells. These receptors have no identified antigens. TCRdb's table, derived via immunoSEQ multiplex PCR, lists solely in-frame clones and lacks some. The sample holds 50,000 or so clones, around 75% seen once. The sample was CD4+ T cells sorted from PBMCs after approximately 20-hour stimulation, taken from a patient who received antiretroviral therapy. The receptors were sampled from an adult man with HIV who was CMV-seropositive. The CDR3 runs from the conserved cysteine through the conserved F or W. The D gene is left open where the match is weak. Rows may omit the clone size; those that give it use once, few, many or a size class.

j_gene: TRBJ1-6; v_gene: TRBV7-9; abundance: medium-sized; d_gene: TRBD1; CDR3aa: CASSVGQGNNSPLHF; CDR3nt: TGTGCCAGCAGCGTGGGACAGGGCAATAATTCACCCCTCCACTTT
j_gene: TRBJ1-3; v_gene: TRBV11-1; abundance: NA; d_gene: NA; CDR3aa: CASSFQGNSGNTIYF; CDR3nt: TGTGCCAGCAGCTTCCAGGGGAACTCTGGAAACACCATATATTTT
j_gene: TRBJ2-6; v_gene: TRBV27; abundance: NA; d_gene: NA; CDR3aa: CASRLNRAGANVLTF; CDR3nt: TGTGCCAGCAGATTAAACAGGGCTGGGGCCAACGTCCTGACTTTC
j_gene: TRBJ1-5; v_gene: TRBV6-1; abundance: medium-sized; d_gene: NA; CDR3aa: CASSDYTSGTSNQPQHF; CDR3nt: TGTGCCAGCAGTGACTACACCTCCGGGACCAGCAATCAGCCCCAGCATTTT
j_gene: TRBJ1-1; v_gene: TRBV2; abundance: NA; d_gene: TRBD1; CDR3aa: CASRGTAVNTEAFF; CDR3nt: TGTGCCAGCAGAGGGACAGCAGTCAACACTGAAGCTTTCTTT
j_gene: TRBJ2-4; v_gene: TRBV7-9; abundance: few; d_gene: NA; CDR3aa: CASSLARGSKNIQYF; CDR3nt: TGTGCCAGCAGCTTAGCGAGGGGTTCCAAAAACATTCAGTACTTC
j_gene: TRBJ2-7; v_gene: TRBV4-2; abundance: once; d_gene: TRBD2; CDR3aa: CASSRGLADSSYEQYF; CDR3nt: TGTGCCAGCAGCCGTGGACTAGCGGATAGCTCCTACGAGCAGTACTTC
j_gene: TRBJ2-2; v_gene: TRBV27; abundance: NA; d_gene: NA; CDR3aa: CASSLSGFFGELFF; CDR3nt: TGTGCCAGCAGTTTATCAGGGTTTTTCGGGGAGCTGTTTTTT
j_gene: TRBJ2-1; v_gene: TRBV29-1; abundance: NA; d_gene: TRBD2; CDR3aa: CSFGGTSGRAYNEQFF; CDR3nt: TGCAGCTTCGGAGGGACTAGCGGGAGGGCCTACAATGAGCAGTTCTTC
j_gene: TRBJ2-3; v_gene: TRBV7-2; abundance: NA; d_gene: TRBD2; CDR3aa: CASSLLGLAEPTDTQYF; CDR3nt: TGTGCCAGCAGCTTATTAGGGCTAGCGGAGCCCACAGATACGCAGTATTTT
j_gene: TRBJ2-7; v_gene: TRBV18; abundance: NA; d_gene: NA; CDR3aa: CASSPTTGSFMDEQYF; CDR3nt: TGTGCCAGCTCTCCGACTACAGGGAGTTTTATGGACGAGCAGTACTTC
j_gene: TRBJ2-1; v_gene: TRBV25-1; abundance: NA; d_gene: NA; CDR3aa: CASSEYGGTYNEQFF; CDR3nt: TGTGCCAGCAGTGAATATGGCGGGACCTACAATGAGCAGTTCTTC
j_gene: TRBJ2-7; v_gene: TRBV7-8; abundance: NA; d_gene: NA; CDR3aa: CASSFGSSYEQYF; CDR3nt: TGTGCCAGCAGCTTCGGAAGCAGTTACGAGCAGTACTTC
j_gene: TRBJ2-2; v_gene: TRBV4-1; abundance: NA; d_gene: NA; CDR3aa: CASSRDTNTGELFF; CDR3nt: TGCGCCAGCAGCCGTGACACGAACACCGGGGAGCTGTTTTTT
j_gene: TRBJ2-1; v_gene: TRBV7-7; abundance: NA; d_gene: TRBD1; CDR3aa: CASSAGTGAFNEQFF; CDR3nt: TGTGCTAGCAGCGCCGGGACAGGGGCTTTCAATGAGCAGTTCTTC
j_gene: TRBJ2-1; v_gene: TRBV3-1/TRBV3-2; abundance: NA; d_gene: TRBD2; CDR3aa: CASSRASGNNEQFF; CDR3nt: TGTGCCAGCAGCCGGGCTAGCGGGAACAATGAGCAGTTCTTC
j_gene: TRBJ1-1; v_gene: TRBV7-8; abundance: NA; d_gene: TRBD1; CDR3aa: CASSSDRGRTEAFF; CDR3nt: TGTGCCAGCAGCTCGGACAGGGGGAGGACTGAAGCTTTCTTT
j_gene: TRBJ1-1; v_gene: TRBV5-3; abundance: NA; d_gene: NA; CDR3aa: CARSPGPGTEAFF; CDR3nt: TGTGCCAGAAGCCCGGGACCGGGCACTGAAGCTTTCTTT
j_gene: TRBJ2-7; v_gene: TRBV27; abundance: NA; d_gene: NA; CDR3aa: CASSLRLASSYEQYF; CDR3nt: TGTGCCAGCAGTTTAAGGCTAGCGAGCTCCTACGAGCAGTACTTC
j_gene: TRBJ1-6; v_gene: TRBV19; abundance: NA; d_gene: TRBD1; CDR3aa: CASREDRAYNSPLHF; CDR3nt: TGTGCCAGTAGAGAGGACAGGGCCTATAATTCACCCCTCCACTTT
j_gene: TRBJ1-1; v_gene: TRBV28; abundance: NA; d_gene: NA; CDR3aa: CASRQQNLPQAFF; CDR3nt: TGTGCCAGCAGGCAACAAAATCTACCACAAGCTTTCTTT
j_gene: TRBJ1-1; v_gene: TRBV10-3; abundance: NA; d_gene: NA; CDR3aa: CAISYRGETQAAFF; CDR3nt: TGTGCCATCAGTTATAGGGGGGAAACCCAGGCGGCTTTCTTT
j_gene: TRBJ1-6; v_gene: TRBV6-2/TRBV6-3; abundance: NA; d_gene: TRBD1; CDR3aa: CASSYLGTGAIFADSPLHF; CDR3nt: TGTGCCAGCAGTTACCTGGGGACAGGTGCCATTTTTGCGGATTCACCCCTCCACTTT
j_gene: TRBJ2-4; v_gene: TRBV25-1; abundance: NA; d_gene: NA; CDR3aa: CASSEVDSRNIQYF; CDR3nt: TGTGCCAGCAGTGAGGTAGACAGCCGAAACATTCAGTACTTC
j_gene: TRBJ2-7; v_gene: TRBV10-3; abundance: NA; d_gene: TRBD2; CDR3aa: CATGGGTEQYF; CDR3nt: TGTGCCACCGGGGGGGGAACCGAGCAGTACTTC
j_gene: TRBJ1-5; v_gene: TRBV6-5; abundance: NA; d_gene: NA; CDR3aa: CASQPTEYQPQHF; CDR3nt: TGTGCCAGCCAACCGACGGAGTATCAGCCCCAGCATTTT
j_gene: TRBJ1-2; v_gene: TRBV30; abundance: NA; d_gene: TRBD1; CDR3aa: CAWGTGGLKGYTF; CDR3nt: TGTGCCTGGGGGACAGGAGGGTTGAAGGGCTACACCTTC
j_gene: TRBJ2-1; v_gene: TRBV7-3; abundance: NA; d_gene: TRBD2; CDR3aa: CASSLNGREGLDEQFF; CDR3nt: TGTGCCAGCAGCTTAAACGGACGGGAGGGCCTCGATGAGCAGTTCTTC
j_gene: TRBJ2-1; v_gene: TRBV6-5; abundance: NA; d_gene: NA; CDR3aa: CASSYSSIRGYNEQFF; CDR3nt: TGTGCCAGCAGTTACTCGAGCATTCGGGGCTACAATGAGCAGTTCTTC
j_gene: TRBJ2-2; v_gene: TRBV2; abundance: NA; d_gene: NA; CDR3aa: CASSRTGTSNTGELFF; CDR3nt: TGTGCCAGCAGTCGCACAGGGACCTCAAACACCGGGGAGCTGTTTTTT
j_gene: TRBJ1-1; v_gene: TRBV7-6; abundance: NA; d_gene: NA; CDR3aa: CASSFLLNTEAFF; CDR3nt: TGTGCCAGCAGCTTCCTTCTGAACACTGAAGCTTTCTTT
j_gene: TRBJ1-2; v_gene: TRBV5-6; abundance: NA; d_gene: NA; CDR3aa: CASSLDATSYGYTF; CDR3nt: TGTGCCAGCAGCTTGGATGCAACCAGCTATGGCTACACCTTC
j_gene: TRBJ1-2; v_gene: TRBV6-5; abundance: few; d_gene: NA; CDR3aa: CASSYSRRAYGYTF; CDR3nt: TGTGCCAGCAGTTACTCAAGGCGCGCCTATGGCTACACCTTC
j_gene: TRBJ1-1; v_gene: TRBV6-2/TRBV6-3; abundance: NA; d_gene: NA; CDR3aa: CASSYTSDRHTEAFF; CDR3nt: TGTGCCAGCAGTTACACTTCTGACAGACACACTGAAGCTTTCTTT
j_gene: TRBJ1-2; v_gene: TRBV5-6; abundance: NA; d_gene: NA; CDR3aa: CASSYTGAGYTF; CDR3nt: TGTGCCAGCAGCTACACGGGGGCGGGCTACACCTTC
j_gene: TRBJ1-1; v_gene: TRBV6-5; abundance: NA; d_gene: NA; CDR3aa: CASSWIYRVGNTEAFF; CDR3nt: TGTGCCAGCAGTTGGATCTACAGGGTGGGGAACACTGAAGCTTTCTTT
j_gene: TRBJ1-6; v_gene: TRBV13; abundance: once; d_gene: NA; CDR3aa: CASSSNRLHNSPLHF; CDR3nt: TGTGCCAGCAGCTCAAACCGGCTTCATAATTCACCCCTCCACTTT
j_gene: TRBJ1-5; v_gene: TRBV6-2/TRBV6-3; abundance: NA; d_gene: NA; CDR3aa: CASSAQYQPQHF; CDR3nt: TGTGCCAGCAGTGCCCAGTATCAGCCCCAGCATTTT
j_gene: TRBJ2-7; v_gene: TRBV4-2; abundance: NA; d_gene: TRBD2; CDR3aa: CASSQDGNSGSSGEQYF; CDR3nt: TGTGCCAGCAGCCAAGATGGGAATAGCGGGTCCTCGGGCGAGCAGTACTTC
j_gene: TRBJ1-4; v_gene: TRBV5-1; abundance: NA; d_gene: NA; CDR3aa: CASSLAVSGSGEKLFF; CDR3nt: TGCGCCAGCAGCTTGGCCGTCTCAGGGTCGGGTGAAAAACTGTTTTTT
j_gene: TRBJ2-3; v_gene: TRBV5-4; abundance: NA; d_gene: TRBD2; CDR3aa: CASSRTGLESTDTQYF; CDR3nt: TGTGCCAGCAGCCGAACGGGACTAGAGAGCACAGATACGCAGTATTTT
j_gene: TRBJ2-3; v_gene: TRBV2; abundance: NA; d_gene: TRBD1; CDR3aa: CASSISRDRDRGTDTQYF; CDR3nt: TGTGCCAGCAGTATCTCCCGGGACAGGGATAGGGGCACAGATACGCAGTATTTT
j_gene: TRBJ1-4; v_gene: TRBV3-1/TRBV3-2; abundance: NA; d_gene: NA; CDR3aa: CASSQEAVTNEKLFF; CDR3nt: TGTGCCAGCAGCCAAGAAGCGGTCACTAATGAAAAACTGTTTTTT
j_gene: TRBJ1-2; v_gene: TRBV25-1; abundance: NA; d_gene: NA; CDR3aa: CASSEFNAGDYGYTF; CDR3nt: TGTGCCAGCAGTGAATTCAACGCAGGGGACTATGGCTACACCTTC
j_gene: TRBJ1-2; v_gene: TRBV2; abundance: NA; d_gene: NA; CDR3aa: CASSEDYGYTF; CDR3nt: TGTGCCAGCAGTGAAGACTATGGCTACACCTTC
j_gene: TRBJ1-1; v_gene: TRBV5-4; abundance: NA; d_gene: NA; CDR3aa: CASRSSGPTEAFF; CDR3nt: TGTGCCAGCAGAAGTTCAGGGCCCACTGAAGCTTTCTTT
j_gene: TRBJ1-1; v_gene: TRBV6-5; abundance: NA; d_gene: NA; CDR3aa: CASSYFPGRGTEAFF; CDR3nt: TGTGCCAGCAGTTACTTTCCCGGCAGGGGCACTGAAGCTTTCTTT
j_gene: TRBJ1-1; v_gene: TRBV6-6; abundance: NA; d_gene: NA; CDR3aa: CASSYEGAEAFF; CDR3nt: TGTGCCAGCAGTTACGAGGGGGCTGAAGCTTTCTTT
j_gene: TRBJ1-1; v_gene: TRBV7-9; abundance: NA; d_gene: NA; CDR3aa: CASSERGRPNTEAFF; CDR3nt: TGTGCCAGCAGCGAGCGGGGCAGGCCGAACACTGAAGCTTTCTTT
j_gene: TRBJ2-6; v_gene: TRBV7-3; abundance: NA; d_gene: TRBD1; CDR3aa: CASSLTDRAGANVLTF; CDR3nt: TGTGCCAGCAGCTTAACGGACAGGGCTGGGGCCAACGTCCTGACTTTC